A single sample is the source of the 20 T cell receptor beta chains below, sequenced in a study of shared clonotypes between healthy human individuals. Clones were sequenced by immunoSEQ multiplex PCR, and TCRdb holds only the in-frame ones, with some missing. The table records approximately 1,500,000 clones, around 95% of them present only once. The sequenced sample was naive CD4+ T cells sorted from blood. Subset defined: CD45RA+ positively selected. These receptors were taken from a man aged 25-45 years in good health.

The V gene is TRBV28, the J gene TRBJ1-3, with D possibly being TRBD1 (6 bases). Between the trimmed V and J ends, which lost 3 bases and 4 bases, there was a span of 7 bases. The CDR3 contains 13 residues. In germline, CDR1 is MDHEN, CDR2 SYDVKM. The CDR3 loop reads CASSFTGGNTIYF. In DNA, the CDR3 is TGTGCCAGCAGTTTCACAGGGGGAAACACCATATATTTT.

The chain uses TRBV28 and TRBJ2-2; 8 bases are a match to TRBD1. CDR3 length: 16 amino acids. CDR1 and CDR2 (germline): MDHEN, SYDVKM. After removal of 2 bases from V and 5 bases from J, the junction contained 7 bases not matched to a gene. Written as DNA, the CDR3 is TGTGCCAGCAGTTTACGTCAGGGGGCCAAAACCGGGGAGCTGTTTTTT. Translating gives CASSLRQGAKTGELFF. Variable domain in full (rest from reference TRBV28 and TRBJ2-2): DVKVTQSSRYLVKRTGEKVFLECVQDMDHENMFWYRQDPGLGLRLIYFSYDVKMKEKGDIPEGYSVSREKKERFSLILESASTNQTSMYLCASSLRQGAKTGELFFGEGSRLTVL.

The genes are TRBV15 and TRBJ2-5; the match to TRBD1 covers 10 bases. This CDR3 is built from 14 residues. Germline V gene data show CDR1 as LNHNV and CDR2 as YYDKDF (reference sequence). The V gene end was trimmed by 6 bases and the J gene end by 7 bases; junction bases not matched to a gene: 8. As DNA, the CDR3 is TGTGCCACCAGGAAAGACAGGGGGCTAGGGACCCAGTACTTC. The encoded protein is CATRKDRGLGTQYF.

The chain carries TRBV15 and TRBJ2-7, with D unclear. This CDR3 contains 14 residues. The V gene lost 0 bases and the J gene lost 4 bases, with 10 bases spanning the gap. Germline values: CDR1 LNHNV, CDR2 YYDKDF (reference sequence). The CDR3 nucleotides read TGTGCCACCAGCAGAGATCCCTATAAATACGAGCAGTACTTC. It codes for CATSRDPYKYEQYF.

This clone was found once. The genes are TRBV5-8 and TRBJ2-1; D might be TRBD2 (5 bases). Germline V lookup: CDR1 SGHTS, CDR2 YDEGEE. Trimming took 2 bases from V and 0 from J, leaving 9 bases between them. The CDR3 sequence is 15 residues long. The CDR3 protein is CASSFGKSSYNEQFF. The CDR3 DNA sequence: TGTGCCAGCAGCTTCGGGAAAAGCTCCTACAATGAGCAGTTCTTC.

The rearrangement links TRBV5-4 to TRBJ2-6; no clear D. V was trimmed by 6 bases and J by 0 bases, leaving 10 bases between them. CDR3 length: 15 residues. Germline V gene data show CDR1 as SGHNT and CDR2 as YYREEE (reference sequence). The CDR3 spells CASTFSPSGANVLTF. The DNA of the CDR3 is TGTGCCAGCACCTTCTCCCCCTCTGGGGCCAACGTCCTGACTTTC.

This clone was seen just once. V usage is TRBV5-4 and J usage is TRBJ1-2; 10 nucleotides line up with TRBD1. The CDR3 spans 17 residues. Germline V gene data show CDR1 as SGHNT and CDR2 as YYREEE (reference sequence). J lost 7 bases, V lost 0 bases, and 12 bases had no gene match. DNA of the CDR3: TGTGCCAGCAGCTTGGTCGGGACAGGGGTTTTTGTAGGTGGCTACACCTTC. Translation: CASSLVGTGVFVGGYTF.

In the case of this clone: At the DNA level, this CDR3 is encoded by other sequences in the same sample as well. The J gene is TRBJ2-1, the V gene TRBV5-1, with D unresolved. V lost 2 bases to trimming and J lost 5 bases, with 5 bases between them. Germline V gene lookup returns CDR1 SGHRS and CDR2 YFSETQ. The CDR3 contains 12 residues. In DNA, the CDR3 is TGCGCCAGCAGCTTAGCCCACAATGAGCAGTTCTTC. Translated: CASSLAHNEQFF.

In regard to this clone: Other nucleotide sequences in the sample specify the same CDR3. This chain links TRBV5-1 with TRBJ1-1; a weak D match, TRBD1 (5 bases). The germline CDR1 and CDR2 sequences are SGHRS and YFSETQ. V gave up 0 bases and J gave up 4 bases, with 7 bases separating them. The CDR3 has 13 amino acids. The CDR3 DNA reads TGCGCCAGCAGCTTGGGTGGGGGCACTGAAGCTTTCTTT. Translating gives CASSLGGGTEAFF.

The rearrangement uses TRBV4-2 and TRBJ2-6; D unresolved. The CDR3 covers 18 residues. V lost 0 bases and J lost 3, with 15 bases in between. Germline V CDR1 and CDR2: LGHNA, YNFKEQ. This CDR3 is CASSQDPTAGGGANVLTF. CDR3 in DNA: TGTGCCAGCAGCCAAGACCCCACTGCTGGTGGTGGGGCCAACGTCCTGACTTTC.

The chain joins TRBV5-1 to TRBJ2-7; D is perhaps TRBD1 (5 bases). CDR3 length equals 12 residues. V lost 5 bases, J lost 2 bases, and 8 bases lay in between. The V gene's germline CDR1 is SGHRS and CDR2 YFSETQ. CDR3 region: CASRGETYEQYF. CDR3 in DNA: TGCGCCAGCAGAGGGGAAACCTACGAGCAGTACTTC.

For the CDR3, the DNA is TGTGCCAGCAGTCAGACAGGGGGCCATGAAAAACTGTTTTTT. Translation gives CASSQTGGHEKLFF. The chain has TRBV6-6 and TRBJ1-4, with 10 bases identical to TRBD1. With V trimmed by 5 bases and J by 6 bases, 3 bases remained unmatched. The germline CDR1 and CDR2 sequences are MNHNY and SVGAGI (reference sequence). This CDR3 has 14 residues.

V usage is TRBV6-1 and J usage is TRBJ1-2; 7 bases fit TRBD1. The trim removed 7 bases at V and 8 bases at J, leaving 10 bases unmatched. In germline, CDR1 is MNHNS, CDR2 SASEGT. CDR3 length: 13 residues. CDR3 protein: CASNPTGEYGYTF. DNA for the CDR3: TGTGCCAGCAACCCCACAGGGGAGTACGGCTACACCTTC.

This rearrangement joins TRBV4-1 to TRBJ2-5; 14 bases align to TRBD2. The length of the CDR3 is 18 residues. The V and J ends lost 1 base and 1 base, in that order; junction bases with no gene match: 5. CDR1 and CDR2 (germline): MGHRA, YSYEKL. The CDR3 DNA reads TGCGCCAGCAGCCAAGGACTAGCGGGAGGGTTGGTCCAAGAGACCCAGTACTTC. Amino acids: CASSQGLAGGLVQETQYF.

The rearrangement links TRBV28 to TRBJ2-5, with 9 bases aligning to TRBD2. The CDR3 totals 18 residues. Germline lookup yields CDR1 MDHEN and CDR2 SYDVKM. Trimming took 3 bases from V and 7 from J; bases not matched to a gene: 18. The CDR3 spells CASSFGAGGRHKGSTQYF. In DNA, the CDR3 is TGTGCCAGCAGTTTTGGAGCGGGAGGACGCCACAAAGGGTCGACCCAGTACTTC.

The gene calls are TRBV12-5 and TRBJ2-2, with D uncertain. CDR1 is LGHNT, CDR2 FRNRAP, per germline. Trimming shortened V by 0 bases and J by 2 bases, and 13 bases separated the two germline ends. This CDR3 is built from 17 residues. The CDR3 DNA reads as TGTGCTAGTGGTTTGGTATTCGGCAGATTTAACACCGGGGAGCTGTTTTTT. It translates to CASGLVFGRFNTGELFF.

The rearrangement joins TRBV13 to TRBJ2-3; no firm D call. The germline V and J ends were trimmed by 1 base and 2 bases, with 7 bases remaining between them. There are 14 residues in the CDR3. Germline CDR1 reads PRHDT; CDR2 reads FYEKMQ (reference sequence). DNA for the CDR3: TGTGCCAGCAGCTTAGAGCCGTTCACAGATACGCAGTATTTT. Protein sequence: CASSLEPFTDTQYF.

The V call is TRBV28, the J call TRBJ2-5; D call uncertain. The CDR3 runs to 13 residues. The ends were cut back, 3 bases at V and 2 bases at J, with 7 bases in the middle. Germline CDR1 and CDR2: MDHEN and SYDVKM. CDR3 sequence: CASSFLNQETQYF. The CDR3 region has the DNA TGTGCCAGCAGTTTTCTCAATCAAGAGACCCAGTACTTC.

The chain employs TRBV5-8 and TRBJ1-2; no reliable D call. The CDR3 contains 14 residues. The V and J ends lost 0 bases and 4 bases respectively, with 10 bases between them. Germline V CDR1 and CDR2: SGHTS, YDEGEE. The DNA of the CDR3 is TGTGCCAGCAGCTTGGAGGAAATATTCTATGGCTACACCTTC. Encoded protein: CASSLEEIFYGYTF. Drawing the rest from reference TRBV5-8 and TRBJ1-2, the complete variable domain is EAGVTQSPTHLIKTRGQQATLRCSPISGHTSVYWYQQALGLGLQFLLWYDEGEERNRGNFPPRFSGRQFPNYSSELNVNALELEDSALYLCASSLEEIFYGYTFGSGTRLTVV.

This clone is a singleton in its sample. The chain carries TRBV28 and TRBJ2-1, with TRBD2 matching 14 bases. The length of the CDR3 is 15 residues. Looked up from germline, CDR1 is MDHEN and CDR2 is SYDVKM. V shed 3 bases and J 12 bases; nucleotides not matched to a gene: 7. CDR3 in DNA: TGTGCCAGCAGTTTCCCGGGACTAGCGGGAGAGGGGCAGTTCTTC. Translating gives CASSFPGLAGEGQFF.